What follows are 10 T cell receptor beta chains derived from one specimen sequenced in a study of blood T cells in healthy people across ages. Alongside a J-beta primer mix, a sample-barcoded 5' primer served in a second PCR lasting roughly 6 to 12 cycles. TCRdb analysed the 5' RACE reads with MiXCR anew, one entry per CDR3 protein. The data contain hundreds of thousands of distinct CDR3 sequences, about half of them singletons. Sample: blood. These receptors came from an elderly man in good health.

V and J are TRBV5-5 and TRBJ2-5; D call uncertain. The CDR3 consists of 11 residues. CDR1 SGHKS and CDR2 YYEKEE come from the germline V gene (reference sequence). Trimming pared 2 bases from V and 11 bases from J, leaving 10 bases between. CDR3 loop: CASSFLEGQYF. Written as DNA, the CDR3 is TGTGCCAGCAGCTTCCTCGAAGGGCAGTACTTC.

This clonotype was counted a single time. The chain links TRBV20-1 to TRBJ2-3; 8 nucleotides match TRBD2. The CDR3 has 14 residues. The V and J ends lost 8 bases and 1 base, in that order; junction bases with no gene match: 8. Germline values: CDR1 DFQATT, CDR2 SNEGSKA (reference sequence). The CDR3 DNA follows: TGCAGTCCCCGCAGGCGGGAGGGCACAGATACGCAGTATTTT. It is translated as CSPRRREGTDTQYF.

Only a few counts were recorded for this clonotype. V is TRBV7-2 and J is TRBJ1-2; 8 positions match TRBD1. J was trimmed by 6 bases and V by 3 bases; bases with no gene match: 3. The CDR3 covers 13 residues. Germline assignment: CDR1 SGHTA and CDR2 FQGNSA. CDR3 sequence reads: CASSLGQENGYTF. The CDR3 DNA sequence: TGTGCCAGCAGCTTGGGACAGGAAAATGGCTACACCTTC.

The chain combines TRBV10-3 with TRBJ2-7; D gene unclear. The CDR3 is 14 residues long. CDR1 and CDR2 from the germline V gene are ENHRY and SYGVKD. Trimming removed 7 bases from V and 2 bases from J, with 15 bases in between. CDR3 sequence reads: CAITQGYAAYEQYF. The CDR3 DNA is TGTGCCATCACCCAAGGGTACGCAGCCTACGAGCAGTACTTC.

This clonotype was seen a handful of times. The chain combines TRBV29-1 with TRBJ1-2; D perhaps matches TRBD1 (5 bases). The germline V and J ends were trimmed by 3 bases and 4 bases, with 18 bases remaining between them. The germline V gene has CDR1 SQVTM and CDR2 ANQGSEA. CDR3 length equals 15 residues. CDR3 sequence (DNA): TGCAGCGTTGAGGGAGGCTTGGCAGGGAGCTATGGCTACACCTTC. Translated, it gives CSVEGGLAGSYGYTF.

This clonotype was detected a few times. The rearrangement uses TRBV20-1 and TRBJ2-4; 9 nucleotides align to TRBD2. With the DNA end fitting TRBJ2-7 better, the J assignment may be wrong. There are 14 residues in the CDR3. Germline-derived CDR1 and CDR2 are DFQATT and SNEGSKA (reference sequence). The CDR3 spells CSARDIAGVGEQYF. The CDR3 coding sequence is TGCAGTGCTAGAGATATAGCGGGAGTGGGCGAGCAGTACTTC.

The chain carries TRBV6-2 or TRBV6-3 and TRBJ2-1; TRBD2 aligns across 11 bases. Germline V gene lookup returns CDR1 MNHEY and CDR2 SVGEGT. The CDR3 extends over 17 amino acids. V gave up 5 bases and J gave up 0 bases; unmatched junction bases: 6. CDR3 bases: TGTGCCAGCAGTCTAGCGGGGGGCCATAGCTCCTACAATGAGCAGTTCTTC. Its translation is CASSLAGGHSSYNEQFF.

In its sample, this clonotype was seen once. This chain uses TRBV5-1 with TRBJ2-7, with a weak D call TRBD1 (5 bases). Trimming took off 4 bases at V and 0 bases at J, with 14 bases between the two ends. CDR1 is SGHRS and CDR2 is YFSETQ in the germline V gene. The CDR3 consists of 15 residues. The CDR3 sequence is CASSLDTASSYEQYF. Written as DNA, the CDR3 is TGCGCCAGCAGCCTGGACACGGCCAGCTCCTACGAGCAGTACTTC.

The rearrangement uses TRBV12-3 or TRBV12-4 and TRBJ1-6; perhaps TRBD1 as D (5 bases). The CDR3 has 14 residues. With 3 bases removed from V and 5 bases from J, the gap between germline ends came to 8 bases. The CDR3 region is CASSLGPDNSPLHF. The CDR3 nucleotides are TGTGCCAGCAGTTTGGGGCCGGATAATTCACCCCTCCACTTT.

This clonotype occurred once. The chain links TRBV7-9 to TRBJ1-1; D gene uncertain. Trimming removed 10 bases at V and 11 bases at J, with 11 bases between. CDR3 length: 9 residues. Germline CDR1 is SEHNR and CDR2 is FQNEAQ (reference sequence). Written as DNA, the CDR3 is TGTGCCACCATGGGAGGGGCTTTCTTT. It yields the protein CATMGGAFF.